Sequencing of this T cell receptor (beta chain) was carried out in a study of cytomegalovirus exposure and HLA in healthy donors. Study-wide context: Around 86 million unique TCRs, all from HLA-typed donors, were included in an early release of the data.

The PCR employed 60 Vbeta primers together with 13 Jbeta primers. The repertoire was sequenced with immunoSEQ multiplex PCR; TCRdb's copy has only in-frame clones and lacks some. Of roughly 80,000 clones listed, roughly 80% were seen once; the top ten hold approximately 7.3%. Study observations and caveats: Usually a TCR sequence was rare, but some public TCRs were found in many donors. Presence/absence analyses rested on an assumption that sequencing depth was roughly uniform across donors.

V shed 0 bases and J 4 bases; nucleotides not matched to a gene: 15. This CDR3 has 18 amino acids. Germline-derived CDR1 and CDR2 are SGDLS and YYNGEE. Worth noting for this clone: The antigen is undetermined.

This sequence joins TRBV9 and TRBJ2-5; 7 bases fit TRBD2. The sample comprised PBMCs. The source is a woman between 40 and 50 years old in good health and CMV-seronegative. The CDR3 bases are TGTGCCAGCAGCGTAGGGCCCCTTCTCGCGGGAGTTCGAGAGACCCAGTACTTC. Its protein is CASSVGPLLAGVRETQYF.